This T cell receptor (beta chain) was captured in a study of Ad26.COV2.S vaccination and SARS-CoV-2 variants. As for the study in general: Intramuscular Ad26.COV2.S doses were given once or twice, 56 days apart. Findings and limits, study-wide: The placebo group had lower spike-specific TCR breadth than the vaccine recipients did. After vaccination, reports described spike-specific CD8+ and CD4+ T cell responses as showing substantial breadth. The TCR breadth and depth analyses may have produced an underestimate of total T cell responses.

The V end lost 2 bases, the J end lost 2 bases, and 15 bases lay between the germline ends. CDR1 is KGHSH and CDR2 is LQKENI in the germline V gene. The CDR3 consists of 16 residues. Described treatment: some 20 received Ad26.COV2.S at low or high dose, single or two shots; about 5 received placebo; per-sample allocation not given. Specimen acquisition occurred on day 63 following the initial vaccine or placebo injection. For this clone: Antigen specificity is unknown.

TCRdb's table, derived via immunoSEQ multiplex PCR, lists solely in-frame clones and lacks some. The sample consists of around 500,000 clones, approximately 90% of them appearing once. This clonotype was sampled from a person between 18 and 65 years old who received the Ad26.COV2.S COVID-19 vaccine or a placebo. Sequencing used peripheral blood, obtained in a trial of Ad26.COV2.S vaccine versus placebo. J is TRBJ1-2 and V is TRBV18, with D tentatively TRBD1 (5 bases). CDR3 amino acids: CASSPFRSGGNYGYTF. The CDR3 DNA reads as TGTGCCAGCTCACCATTCCGTTCTGGGGGAAACTATGGCTACACCTTC.